The clone carrying this T cell receptor beta chain was counted at least ten times. The data originate from a study of identical twins. cDNA molecules carried unique molecular identifiers, and template switching added a universal primer site. TCRdb passed the 5' RACE reads through MiXCR, listing each CDR3 protein once. The sample has some 900,000 distinct CDR3 sequences, 9% to 15% seen once. The CDR3 spans 16 residues. Germline loops: CDR1 SGHRS, CDR2 YFSETQ. Trimming removed 2 bases at V and 4 bases at J, with 16 bases between. A further study also used this sample, focusing on yellow fever vaccine responses in identical twins. This second study says: On the reported evidence, twins' vaccine T cell responses seemed partly convergent and partly personalized.

The sequence derives from a young woman in good health. This chain uses TRBV5-1 with TRBJ2-1, with D perhaps TRBD2 (6 bases). Sequencing was performed on PBMCs. CDR3: CASSFDPSGGYNEQFF. The DNA of the CDR3 is TGCGCCAGCAGCTTCGACCCATCCGGGGGATACAATGAGCAGTTCTTC.